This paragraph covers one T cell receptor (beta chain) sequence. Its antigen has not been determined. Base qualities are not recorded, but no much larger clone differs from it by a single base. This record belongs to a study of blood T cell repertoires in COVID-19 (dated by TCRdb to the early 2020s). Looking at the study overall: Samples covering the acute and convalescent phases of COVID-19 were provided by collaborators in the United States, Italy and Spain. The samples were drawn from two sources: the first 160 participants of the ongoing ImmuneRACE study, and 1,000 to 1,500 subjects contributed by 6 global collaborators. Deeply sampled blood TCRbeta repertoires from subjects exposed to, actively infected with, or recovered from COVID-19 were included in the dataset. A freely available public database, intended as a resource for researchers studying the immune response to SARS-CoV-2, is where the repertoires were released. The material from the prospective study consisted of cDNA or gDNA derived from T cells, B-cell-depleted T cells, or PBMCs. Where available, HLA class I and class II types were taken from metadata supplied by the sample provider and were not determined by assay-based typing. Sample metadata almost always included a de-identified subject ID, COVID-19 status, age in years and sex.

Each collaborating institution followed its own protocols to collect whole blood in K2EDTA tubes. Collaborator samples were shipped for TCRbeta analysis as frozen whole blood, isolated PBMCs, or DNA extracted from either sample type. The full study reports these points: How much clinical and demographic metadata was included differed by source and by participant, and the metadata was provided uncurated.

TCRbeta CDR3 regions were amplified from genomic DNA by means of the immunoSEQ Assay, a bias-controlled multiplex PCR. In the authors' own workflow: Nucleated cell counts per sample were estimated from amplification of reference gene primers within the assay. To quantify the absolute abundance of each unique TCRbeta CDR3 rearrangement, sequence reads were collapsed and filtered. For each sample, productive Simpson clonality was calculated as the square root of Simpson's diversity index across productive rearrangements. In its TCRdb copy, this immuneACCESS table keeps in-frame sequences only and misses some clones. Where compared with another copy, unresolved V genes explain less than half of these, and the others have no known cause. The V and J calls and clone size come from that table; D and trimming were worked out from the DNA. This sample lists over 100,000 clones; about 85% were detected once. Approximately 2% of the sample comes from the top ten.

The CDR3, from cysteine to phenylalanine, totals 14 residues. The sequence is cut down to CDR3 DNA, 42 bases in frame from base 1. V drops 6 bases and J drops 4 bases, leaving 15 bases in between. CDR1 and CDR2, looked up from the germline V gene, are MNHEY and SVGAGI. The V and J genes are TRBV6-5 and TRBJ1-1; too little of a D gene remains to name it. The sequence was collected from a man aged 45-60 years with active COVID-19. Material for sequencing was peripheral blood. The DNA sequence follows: TGTGCCAGCAGCCCACGGGGATGGAGCACTGAAGCTTTCTTT. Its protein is CASSPRGWSTEAFF.